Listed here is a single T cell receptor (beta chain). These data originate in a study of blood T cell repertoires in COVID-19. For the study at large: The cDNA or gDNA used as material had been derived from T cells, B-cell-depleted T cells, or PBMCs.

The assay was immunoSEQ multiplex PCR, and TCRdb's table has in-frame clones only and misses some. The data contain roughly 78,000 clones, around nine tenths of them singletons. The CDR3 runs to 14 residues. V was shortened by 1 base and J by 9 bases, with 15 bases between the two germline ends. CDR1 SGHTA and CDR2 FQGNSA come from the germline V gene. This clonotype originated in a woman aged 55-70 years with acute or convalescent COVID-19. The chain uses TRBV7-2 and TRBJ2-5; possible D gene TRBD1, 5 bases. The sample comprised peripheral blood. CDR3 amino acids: CASSLDGQGRAQYF. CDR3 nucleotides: TGTGCCAGCAGCTTAGACGGCCAGGGAAGGGCCCAGTACTTC.